What follows is one TCR beta chain and its context. This clonotype was observed a handful of times. This clone's antigen is unknown. No per-base quality is available; no much larger clone lies one base away. This sample was taken from a study of T cell repertoires in cytomegalovirus infection (dated 2019 in TCRdb). At the level of the whole study: The HLA type of each donor mattered for the analysis, because public TCR beta signatures pointed to carriage of CMV infection along with the matching HLA type.

The CDR3 contains 16 residues, cysteine and phenylalanine counted. This entry keeps only the CDR3 DNA: 48 bases, framed from base 1. Based on the germline V gene, the CDR1 and CDR2 sequences are SGHVS and FNYEAQ. After removal of 5 bases from V and 0 bases from J, the junction retains 9 bases not matched to a gene. Sequencing relied on an Illumina HiSeq 1500. The public reads were quality trimmed at Q25 with fastp and then assembled into clones with MiXCR by TCRdb, keeping productive beta chains. Rows matching on CDR3 protein sequence are summarized as one entry with the most common DNA and genes. This sample holds under 200,000 distinct CDR3 sequences; roughly 28% were observed only once. Together, the top ten hold around 29% of the sample. The paper as a whole reports these results and caveats: In the ex vivo response, HLA-C-restricted CMV-specific TCR beta clonotypes were dominant, and in two of eight donors the single most frequent clonotype came from this HLA-C-restricted group. Carriers of CMV infection plus the relevant HLA type were discriminated by the cumulative frequency of public TCR beta family members in the study cohort and in an independent roughly 340-donor cohort.

Sequenced: PBMCs. The chain employs TRBV7-6 and TRBJ2-5; TRBD1 aligns with 7 central bases. The origin of this receptor is a human donor in good health (CMV status not recorded). Some clones in this sample may be carry-over from other donors' samples. The sequenced DNA is TGTGCCAGCAGCCATTCTGGGACAGCGTACCAAGAGACCCAGTACTTC. It specifies CASSHSGTAYQETQYF.